This TCR beta chain was captured in a study of Ad26.COV2.S vaccination and SARS-CoV-2 variants. Assay used: immunoSEQ multiplex PCR; TCRdb lists only in-frame clones, some missing. Of some 350,000 clones listed, 75% to 90% are singletons. Described treatment: about 20 received Ad26.COV2.S at low or high dose, single or two shots; about 5 received placebo; per-sample allocation not given. Specimen acquisition occurred on day 63 following the initial vaccine or placebo injection. V was clipped by 3 bases and J by 5 bases, with 10 bases between them. The CDR3 spans 13 residues. Germline V gene lookup returns CDR1 LNHDA and CDR2 SQIVND (reference sequence).

The specimen was peripheral blood, collected in a trial of Ad26.COV2.S vaccine versus placebo. The chain is built from TRBV19 and TRBJ1-2; TRBD1 might be the D (5 bases). The receptor was derived from a person between 18 and 65 years old who received the Ad26.COV2.S COVID-19 vaccine or a placebo. As DNA, the CDR3 is TGTGCCAGTAGTATTGGGACCATTTATGGCTACACCTTC. This gives the protein CASSIGTIYGYTF.